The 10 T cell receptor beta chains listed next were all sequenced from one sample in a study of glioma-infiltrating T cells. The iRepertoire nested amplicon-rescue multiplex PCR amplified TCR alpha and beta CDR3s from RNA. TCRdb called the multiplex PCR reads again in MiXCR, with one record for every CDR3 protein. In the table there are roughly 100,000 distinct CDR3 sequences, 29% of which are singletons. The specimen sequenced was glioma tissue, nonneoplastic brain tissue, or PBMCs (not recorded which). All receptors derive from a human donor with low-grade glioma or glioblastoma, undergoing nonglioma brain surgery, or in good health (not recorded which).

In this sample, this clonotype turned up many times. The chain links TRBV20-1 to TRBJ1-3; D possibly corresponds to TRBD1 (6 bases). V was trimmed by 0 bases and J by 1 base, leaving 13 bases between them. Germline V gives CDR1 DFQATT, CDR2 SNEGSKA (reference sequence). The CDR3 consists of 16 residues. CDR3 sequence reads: CSARDQKGGSGNTIYF. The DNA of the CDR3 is TGCAGTGCTAGAGATCAAAAGGGGGGATCTGGAAACACCATATATTTT.

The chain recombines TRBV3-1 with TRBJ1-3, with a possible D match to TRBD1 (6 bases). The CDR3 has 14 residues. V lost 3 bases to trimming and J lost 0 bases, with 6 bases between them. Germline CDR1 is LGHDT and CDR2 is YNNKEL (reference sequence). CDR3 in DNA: TGTGCCAGCAGCCAGACAGGCTCTGGAAACACCATATATTTT. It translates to CASSQTGSGNTIYF.

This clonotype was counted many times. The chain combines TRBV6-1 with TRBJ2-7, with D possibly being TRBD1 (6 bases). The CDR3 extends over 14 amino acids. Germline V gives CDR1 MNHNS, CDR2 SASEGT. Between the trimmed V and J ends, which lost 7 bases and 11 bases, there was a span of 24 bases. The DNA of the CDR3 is TGTGCCAGCACCAAGGGGCAACAGGGAACGCGAAAGTACTTC. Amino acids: CASTKGQQGTRKYF.

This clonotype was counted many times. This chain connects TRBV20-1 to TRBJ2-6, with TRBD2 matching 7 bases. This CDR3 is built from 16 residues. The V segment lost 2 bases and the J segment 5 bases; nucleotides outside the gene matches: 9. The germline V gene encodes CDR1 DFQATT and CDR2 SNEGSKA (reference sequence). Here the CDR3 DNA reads TGCAGTGCTAGATCCAACAGCGGGGTCTGGGCCAACGTCCTGACTTTC. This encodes CSARSNSGVWANVLTF.

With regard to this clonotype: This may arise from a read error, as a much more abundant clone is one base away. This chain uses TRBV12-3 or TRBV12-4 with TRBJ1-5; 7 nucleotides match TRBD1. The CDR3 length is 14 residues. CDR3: CASSLTGTDHPQHF. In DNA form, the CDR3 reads TGTGCCAGCAGCTTGACAGGGACCGATCATCCCCAGCATTTT.

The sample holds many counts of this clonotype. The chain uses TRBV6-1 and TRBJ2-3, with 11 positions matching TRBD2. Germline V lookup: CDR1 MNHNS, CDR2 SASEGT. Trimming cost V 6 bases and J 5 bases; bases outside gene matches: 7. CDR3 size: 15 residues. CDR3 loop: CASSREGTSGDTQYF. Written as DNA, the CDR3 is TGTGCCAGCAGCCGCGAAGGGACTAGCGGAGATACGCAGTATTTT.

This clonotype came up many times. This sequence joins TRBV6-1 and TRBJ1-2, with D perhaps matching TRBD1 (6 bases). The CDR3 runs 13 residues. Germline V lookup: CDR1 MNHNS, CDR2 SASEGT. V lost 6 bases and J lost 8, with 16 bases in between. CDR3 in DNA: TGTGCCAGCAGCTATTCACAGGGAGGCGGCTACACCTTC. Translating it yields CASSYSQGGGYTF.

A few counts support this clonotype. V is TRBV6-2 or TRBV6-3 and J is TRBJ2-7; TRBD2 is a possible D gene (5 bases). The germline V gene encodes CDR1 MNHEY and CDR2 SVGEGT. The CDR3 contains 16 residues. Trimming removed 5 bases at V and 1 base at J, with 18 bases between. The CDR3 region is CASSAEPGKRSYEQYF. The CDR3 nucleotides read TGTGCCAGCAGTGCGGAGCCCGGGAAGAGGTCCTACGAGCAGTACTTC.

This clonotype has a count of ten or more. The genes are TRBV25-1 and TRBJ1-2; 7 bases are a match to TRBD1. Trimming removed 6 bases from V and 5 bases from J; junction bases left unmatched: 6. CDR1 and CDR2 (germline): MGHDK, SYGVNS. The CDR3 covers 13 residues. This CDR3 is CASRFGQEYGYTF. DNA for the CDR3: TGTGCCAGCAGGTTCGGACAGGAATATGGCTACACCTTC.

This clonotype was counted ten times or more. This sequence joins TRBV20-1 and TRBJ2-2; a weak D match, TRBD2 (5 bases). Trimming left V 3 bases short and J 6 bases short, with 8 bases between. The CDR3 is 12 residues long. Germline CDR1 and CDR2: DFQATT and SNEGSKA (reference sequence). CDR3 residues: CSARRAPGELFF. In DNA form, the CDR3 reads TGCAGTGCTAGGAGGGCCCCCGGGGAGCTGTTTTTT.